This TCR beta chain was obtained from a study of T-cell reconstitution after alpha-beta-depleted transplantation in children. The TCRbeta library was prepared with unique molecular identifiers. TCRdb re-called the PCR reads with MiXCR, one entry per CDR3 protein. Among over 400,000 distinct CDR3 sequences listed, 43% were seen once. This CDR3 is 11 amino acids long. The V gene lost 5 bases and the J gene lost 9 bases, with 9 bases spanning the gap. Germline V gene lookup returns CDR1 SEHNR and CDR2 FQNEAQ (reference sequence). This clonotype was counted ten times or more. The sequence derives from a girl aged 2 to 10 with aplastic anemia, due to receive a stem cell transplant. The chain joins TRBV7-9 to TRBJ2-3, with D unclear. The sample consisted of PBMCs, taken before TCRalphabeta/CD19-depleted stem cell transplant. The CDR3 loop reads CASSHLDTQYF. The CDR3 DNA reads TGTGCCAGCAGCCACCTGGACACGCAGTATTTT.